The entry that follows covers one T cell receptor (beta chain) sequence. The antigen is undetermined. CD4+CD8-CD45RO-CD45RA+ cells were naive CD4+; CD8+CD4-CD45RA+CD27bright cells were naive CD8+. From germline, CDR1 is SQVTM and CDR2 ANQGSEA. J gave up 4 bases and V 6 bases, and 13 bases lay outside the gene matches. This CDR3 spans 16 amino acids. TCR libraries were built from approximately 520 ng of total RNA by linear amplification. TCRdb re-analysed the reads in MiXCR, keeping a single row per CDR3 protein. Among around 200,000 distinct CDR3 sequences listed, around 80% were seen once. The data are from a study of healthy donors' naive CD4 and CD8 T cells. Study-level information: All functional IMGT TCR alpha variants were covered by new primers.

Study conclusions and caveats: Bulk sequencing left alpha and beta chains unpaired.

Sequenced material: naive CD4+ and CD8+ T cells sorted from blood, pooled from several donors. This TCR was sampled from a pool of human donors in good health; the sample pools cells from several healthy donors. The chain couples TRBV29-1 to TRBJ1-2, with 11 positions matching TRBD1. As DNA, the CDR3 is TGCAGCGTGCTATTGGGACAGGGGGACTCTAGCTATGGCTACACCTTC. This gives the protein CSVLLGQGDSSYGYTF.